A single sample is the source of the 19 T cell receptor beta chains below, sequenced in a study of blood T cell repertoires in COVID-19. The protocol was immunoSEQ multiplex PCR, while the TCRdb copy is restricted to in-frame clones and leaves out a portion. This sample has about 260,000 clones, with around 87% found just once. The sample comprised peripheral blood. Every receptor here comes from a woman in her fifties or sixties with acute or convalescent COVID-19.

The genes are TRBV28 and TRBJ1-4, with TRBD1 matching over 7 bases. Germline CDR1 is MDHEN and CDR2 is SYDVKM. CDR3 length equals 13 residues. V lost 7 bases to trimming and J lost 8 bases; unmatched junction nucleotides: 7. CDR3 residues: CASKDRVSEKLFF. The CDR3 coding sequence is TGTGCCAGCAAAGACAGGGTATCCGAAAAACTGTTTTTT. Full variable domain (rest looked up from reference TRBV28 and TRBJ1-4): DVKVTQSSRYLVKRTGEKVFLECVQDMDHENMFWYRQDPGLGLRLIYFSYDVKMKEKGDIPEGYSVSREKKERFSLILESASTNQTSMYLCASKDRVSEKLFFGSGTQLSVL.

The chain has TRBV5-1 and TRBJ2-1; 13 bases map to TRBD2. The V segment lost 4 bases and the J segment 5 bases; nucleotides outside the gene matches: 6. This CDR3 is built from 16 residues. Germline CDR1 is SGHRS and CDR2 is YFSETQ. CDR3 sequence reads: CASSDRLAGGHNEQFF. Written as DNA, the CDR3 is TGCGCCAGCAGCGACCGACTAGCGGGGGGCCACAATGAGCAGTTCTTC.

CDR3 residues: CASRTHSRPGSGSPLHF. DNA for the CDR3: TGTGCCAGCAGGACCCACTCCCGCCCGGGGTCTGGTTCACCCCTCCACTTT. This sequence joins TRBV28 and TRBJ1-6; D is unresolved. From germline, CDR1 is MDHEN and CDR2 SYDVKM. The V and J ends lost 6 bases and 9 bases respectively, with 24 bases between them. The CDR3 has 17 residues.

The J gene is TRBJ2-7, the V gene TRBV6-5, with 7 bases that match TRBD2. Germline V gene sequence: CDR1 MNHEY, CDR2 SVGAGI. This CDR3 comprises 14 residues. Unmatched junction bases numbered 7, after V lost 2 bases and J lost 6 bases. As DNA, the CDR3 is TGTGCCAGCAGTTACCCGAACCCGGGGGGCGAGCAGTACTTC. Encoded protein: CASSYPNPGGEQYF.

The chain employs TRBV28 and TRBJ1-5; 12 positions match TRBD1. The germline V gene has CDR1 MDHEN and CDR2 SYDVKM. The CDR3 consists of 16 residues. V gave up 4 bases and J gave up 5 bases; unmatched junction bases: 6. CDR3 nucleotides: TGTGCCAGCAGTTCACCGGGACAGGGGGCTTATCAGCCCCAGCATTTT. Its protein is CASSSPGQGAYQPQHF.

The chain carries TRBV19 and TRBJ2-3; weak D call: TRBD2 (5 bases). V was trimmed by 7 bases and J by 3 bases, leaving 17 bases between them. CDR1 is LNHDA, CDR2 SQIVND, per germline (reference sequence). The CDR3 sequence is 15 residues long. The CDR3 DNA sequence: TGTGCCAGTAAGTGGGCGACCACGGGAACAGATACGCAGTATTTT. Translation: CASKWATTGTDTQYF.

This clone was picked up a small number of times. The chain joins TRBV5-4 to TRBJ2-7; D may be TRBD1 (6 bases). The CDR3 is 15 residues long. Trimming stripped 1 base from V and 1 base from J, with 12 bases between. Per the germline V gene, CDR1 is SGHNT and CDR2 is YYREEE (reference sequence). Written as DNA, the CDR3 is TGTGCCAGCAGCTTGAGGGCCACAGGGTCCTACGAGCAGTACTTC. Its translation: CASSLRATGSYEQYF.

J is TRBJ1-5 and V is TRBV28, with 10 bases lining up with TRBD1. The length of the CDR3 is 15 residues. The junction had 7 bases not matched to a gene; V was cut back by 6 bases and J by 5 bases. The germline V gene encodes CDR1 MDHEN and CDR2 SYDVKM. Written as DNA, the CDR3 is TGTGCCAGCAGCTCACCGGGACAGGGGCATCAGCCCCAGCATTTT. This encodes CASSSPGQGHQPQHF.

The V and J genes are TRBV2 and TRBJ1-1; 7 nucleotides match TRBD1. Germline values: CDR1 SNHLY, CDR2 FYNNEI. V gave up 7 bases and J gave up 8 bases; unmatched junction bases: 7. The CDR3 spans 12 residues. The CDR3 loop is CASNSYRGEAFF. The CDR3 DNA reads as TGTGCCAGCAATTCTTACAGGGGAGAAGCTTTCTTT. Drawing the rest from reference TRBV2 and TRBJ1-1, the complete variable domain is EPEVTQTPSHQVTQMGQEVILRCVPISNHLYFYWYRQILGQKVEFLVSFYNNEISEKSEIFDDQFSVERPDGSNFTLKIRSTKLEDSAMYFCASNSYRGEAFFGQGTRLTVV.

This clone has only a few counts. V is TRBV19 and J is TRBJ1-2; the D gene is possibly TRBD1 (6 bases). CDR1 is LNHDA and CDR2 is SQIVND in the germline V gene (reference sequence). The ends were cut back, 8 bases at V and 2 bases at J, with 15 bases in the middle. This CDR3 is built from 14 residues. The CDR3 region has the DNA TGTGCCAGTCTTGGGACAACACTAAACTATGGCTACACCTTC. This gives the protein CASLGTTLNYGYTF.

The genes are TRBV27 and TRBJ2-7; 11 bases fit TRBD1. CDR1 and CDR2 (germline): MNHEY, SMNVEV (reference sequence). The CDR3 totals 16 residues. V was pared by 0 bases and J by 7 bases, with 8 bases of the junction left unmatched. The CDR3: CASSLSPRDRGREQYF. The CDR3 DNA is TGTGCCAGCAGTTTATCGCCCCGGGACAGGGGGAGAGAGCAGTACTTC.

The chain carries TRBV9 and TRBJ1-6; no reliable D call. The CDR3 has 16 residues. Trimming stripped 4 bases from V and 6 bases from J, with 17 bases between. Germline-derived CDR1 and CDR2 are SGDLS and YYNGEE. CDR3 bases: TGTGCCAGCAGCCGAAGTTTGGGTAGAGGTAATTCACCCCTCCACTTT. It specifies CASSRSLGRGNSPLHF.

The rearrangement links TRBV30 to TRBJ2-1, with 14 bases lining up with TRBD2. The J segment lost 8 bases and the V segment lost 8 bases, leaving 5 bases of the junction unmatched. Germline CDR1 GTSNPN, CDR2 SVGIG (reference sequence). This CDR3 has 13 amino acids. The CDR3 DNA is TGTGCCGGGACTAGCGGGAGTGTCGATGAGCAGTTCTTC. Protein product: CAGTSGSVDEQFF. The full variable domain, in which reference TRBV30 and TRBJ2-1 provide the parts outside the CDR3, is SQTIHQWPATLVQPVGSPLSLECTVEGTSNPNLYWYRQAAGRGLQLLFYSVGIGQISSEVPQNLSASRPQDRQFILSSKKLLLSDSGFYLCAGTSGSVDEQFFGPGTRLTVL.

The J gene is TRBJ2-7, the V gene TRBV5-4; 9 nucleotides match TRBD1. CDR1 and CDR2 from the germline V gene are SGHNT and YYREEE (reference sequence). After removal of 6 bases from V and 5 bases from J, the junction contained 21 bases not matched to a gene. CDR3 length: 18 residues. The CDR3, as DNA: TGTGCCAGCACCCCGTCCCGGTCTAGGACAGGGGATGGGGACGAGCAGTACTTC. It is translated as CASTPSRSRTGDGDEQYF.

V and J are TRBV30 and TRBJ1-4; 7 positions agree with TRBD1. The CDR3 loop spans 15 amino acids. The germline V gene encodes CDR1 GTSNPN and CDR2 SVGIG (reference sequence). V shed 0 bases and J 8 bases; nucleotides not matched to a gene: 9. The CDR3: CAWSVQGGAGEKLFF. DNA of the CDR3: TGTGCCTGGAGTGTACAAGGGGGCGCGGGGGAAAAACTGTTTTTT.

This clone was counted once. This rearrangement joins TRBV9 to TRBJ1-6, with a weak D call TRBD1 (5 bases). V lost 3 bases and J 7 bases, leaving 23 bases between the germline ends. The germline V gene has CDR1 SGDLS and CDR2 YYNGEE. This CDR3 has 18 residues. The CDR3 protein is CASSAPNRGTLENSPLHF. The CDR3 DNA is TGTGCCAGCAGCGCGCCGAATCGGGGGACTTTAGAAAATTCACCCCTCCACTTT.

The chain combines TRBV5-1 with TRBJ1-1; a possible D gene is TRBD1 (6 bases). The CDR3 has 16 residues. V lost 2 bases and J 0 bases, leaving 14 bases between the germline ends. Germline CDR1 is SGHRS and CDR2 is YFSETQ. CDR3 bases: TGCGCCAGCAGCTTTTCCCCGGACAGCATGAACACTGAAGCTTTCTTT. It yields the protein CASSFSPDSMNTEAFF.

V is TRBV4-1 and J is TRBJ1-4; D gene uncertain. Germline loops: CDR1 MGHRA, CDR2 YSYEKL. V shed 4 bases and J shed 4 bases, with 7 bases lying between them. The length of the CDR3 is 13 residues. In DNA form, the CDR3 reads TGCGCCAGCAGCCGCGGCCGTAATGAAAAACTGTTTTTT. It codes for CASSRGRNEKLFF.

The CDR3 coding sequence is TGTGCCAGCAGCTATAGCGGGCTTTCGGGCAATGAGCAGTTCTTC. Encoded protein: CASSYSGLSGNEQFF. The chain carries TRBV7-3 and TRBJ2-1; 7 nucleotides match TRBD2. The germline gives CDR1 SGHTA, CDR2 FQGTGA. The CDR3 loop spans 15 amino acids. The ends lost 4 bases at V and 6 bases at J; junction bases unmatched: 9.